Listed below are T cell receptor beta chains from one sample, sequenced in a study of CD8 T cells in cerebrospinal fluid in Alzheimer's disease. Using the 10x single-cell sequencing reads, TCRdb records one entry per CDR3 protein without DNA. Its table lists 1,600 or so distinct CDR3 sequences. Sequenced material: cerebrospinal fluid. These receptors were collected from a human donor in good health. CDR3s include the opening cysteine and the closing phenylalanine or tryptophan. A clone size is listed for some rows: how often the clone was seen (once, few, many), or a class if it is expanded.

CDR3aa: CASSRQGFEQYF; abundance: medium-sized; v_gene: TRBV7-9; j_gene: TRBJ2-7
CDR3aa: CASTDSNYGYTF; abundance: medium-sized; v_gene: TRBV11-2; j_gene: TRBJ1-2
CDR3aa: CASSLSAGNEQFF; abundance: large; v_gene: TRBV12-3/TRBV12-4; j_gene: TRBJ2-1
CDR3aa: CSVEVWGGARRETQYF; abundance: medium-sized; v_gene: TRBV29-1; j_gene: TRBJ2-5
CDR3aa: CASSPPGQEDEKLFF; abundance: medium-sized; v_gene: TRBV5-1; j_gene: TRBJ1-4
CDR3aa: CASSYVGPGNQPQHF; abundance: medium-sized; v_gene: TRBV6-2/TRBV6-3; j_gene: TRBJ1-5
CDR3aa: CASSQDASGGLYEQYF; abundance: medium-sized; v_gene: TRBV4-3; j_gene: TRBJ2-7
CDR3aa: CASSQVPHEQYF; abundance: medium-sized; v_gene: TRBV3-1; j_gene: TRBJ2-7
CDR3aa: CASSQGVTSGQETQYF; abundance: medium-sized; v_gene: TRBV14; j_gene: TRBJ2-5
CDR3aa: CATPKGPGWRGYTF; abundance: medium-sized; v_gene: TRBV21-1; j_gene: TRBJ1-2
CDR3aa: CASSLSPMNEQYF; abundance: medium-sized; v_gene: TRBV27; j_gene: TRBJ2-7
CDR3aa: CASSLGLGLSGNTIYF; abundance: medium-sized; v_gene: TRBV7-3; j_gene: TRBJ1-3
CDR3aa: CASRGTYEQYF; abundance: medium-sized; v_gene: TRBV12-3/TRBV12-4; j_gene: TRBJ2-7
CDR3aa: CASSLGTGLPIYF; abundance: NA; v_gene: TRBV5-6; j_gene: TRBJ1-3
CDR3aa: CSARDRTGGETQYF; abundance: medium-sized; v_gene: TRBV20-1; j_gene: TRBJ2-5
CDR3aa: CASSLRLAGRTDTQYF; abundance: medium-sized; v_gene: TRBV12-3/TRBV12-4; j_gene: TRBJ2-3
CDR3aa: CASSQGPTSEGEQFF; abundance: medium-sized; v_gene: TRBV4-1; j_gene: TRBJ2-1
CDR3aa: CAISESTDQPQHF; abundance: NA; v_gene: TRBV10-3; j_gene: TRBJ1-5
CDR3aa: CASSQDQGTYNEQFF; abundance: medium-sized; v_gene: TRBV3-1; j_gene: TRBJ2-1
CDR3aa: CASSLRSSETQYF; abundance: medium-sized; v_gene: TRBV12-3/TRBV12-4; j_gene: TRBJ2-5
CDR3aa: CSVGDSPDYEQYF; abundance: medium-sized; v_gene: TRBV29-1; j_gene: TRBJ2-7
CDR3aa: CASSAAGGFNEQFF; abundance: NA; v_gene: TRBV12-3/TRBV12-4; j_gene: TRBJ2-1
CDR3aa: CASSFSGRAYEQYF; abundance: large; v_gene: TRBV13; j_gene: TRBJ2-7
CDR3aa: CASSPLPGQIYGYTF; abundance: NA; v_gene: TRBV18; j_gene: TRBJ1-2
CDR3aa: CASSSRQGASADTQYF; abundance: medium-sized; v_gene: TRBV5-5; j_gene: TRBJ2-3
CDR3aa: CASSLAIGGNEQFF; abundance: medium-sized; v_gene: TRBV11-3; j_gene: TRBJ2-1
CDR3aa: CASSPVGGYGYTF; abundance: medium-sized; v_gene: TRBV7-2; j_gene: TRBJ1-2
CDR3aa: CAGSLMGTGANVLTF; abundance: NA; v_gene: TRBV7-3; j_gene: TRBJ2-6
CDR3aa: CASSETGQGTQPQHF; abundance: medium-sized; v_gene: TRBV5-1; j_gene: TRBJ1-5
CDR3aa: CASTHDPGAAEAFF; abundance: large; v_gene: TRBV12-3/TRBV12-4; j_gene: TRBJ1-1
CDR3aa: CASSPLGLPYEQYF; abundance: medium-sized; v_gene: TRBV7-8; j_gene: TRBJ2-7
CDR3aa: CASSLGVAPPQHF; abundance: medium-sized; v_gene: TRBV6-1; j_gene: TRBJ1-5
CDR3aa: CASTGDNQPQHF; abundance: medium-sized; v_gene: TRBV24-1; j_gene: TRBJ1-5
CDR3aa: CASSLIGGGVDGYTF; abundance: medium-sized; v_gene: TRBV7-2; j_gene: TRBJ1-2
CDR3aa: CASSQVVGGWTEAFF; abundance: medium-sized; v_gene: TRBV3-1; j_gene: TRBJ1-1
CDR3aa: CASSFRNLHGYTF; abundance: medium-sized; v_gene: TRBV12-3/TRBV12-4; j_gene: TRBJ1-2
CDR3aa: CASRGTAGANVLTF; abundance: medium-sized; v_gene: TRBV2; j_gene: TRBJ2-6
CDR3aa: CASSDGTGGTDTQYF; abundance: medium-sized; v_gene: TRBV2; j_gene: TRBJ2-3
CDR3aa: CASSARQGGSTDTQYF; abundance: large; v_gene: TRBV7-2; j_gene: TRBJ2-3
CDR3aa: CAISEVTSGGGTQYF; abundance: medium-sized; v_gene: TRBV10-3; j_gene: TRBJ2-5
CDR3aa: CASSLGEGAQYF; abundance: medium-sized; v_gene: TRBV7-9; j_gene: TRBJ2-5
CDR3aa: CASSLGDSTYNEQFF; abundance: large; v_gene: TRBV7-8; j_gene: TRBJ2-1
CDR3aa: CASSPTDRVKTTEAFF; abundance: large; v_gene: TRBV18; j_gene: TRBJ1-1
CDR3aa: CATSRDGANYGYTF; abundance: medium-sized; v_gene: TRBV15; j_gene: TRBJ1-2
CDR3aa: CASSQDWREHIPSYNEQFF; abundance: large; v_gene: TRBV11-2; j_gene: TRBJ2-1
CDR3aa: CASSLRRGNLYEQYF; abundance: medium-sized; v_gene: TRBV28; j_gene: TRBJ2-7
CDR3aa: CASQDRNPSYEQYF; abundance: medium-sized; v_gene: TRBV11-3; j_gene: TRBJ2-7
CDR3aa: CASRGTTGTSLAPSSGANVLTF; abundance: medium-sized; v_gene: TRBV12-3/TRBV12-4; j_gene: TRBJ2-6
CDR3aa: CASSVDPGRAGETQYF; abundance: large; v_gene: TRBV9; j_gene: TRBJ2-5
CDR3aa: CASSLVGSPQHF; abundance: medium-sized; v_gene: TRBV5-6; j_gene: TRBJ1-5
CDR3aa: CASSIDLGTGANYGYTF; abundance: medium-sized; v_gene: TRBV19; j_gene: TRBJ1-2
CDR3aa: CASGTGGGETQYF; abundance: medium-sized; v_gene: TRBV7-3; j_gene: TRBJ2-5
CDR3aa: CASSSAGSGEQYF; abundance: medium-sized; v_gene: TRBV5-1; j_gene: TRBJ2-7
CDR3aa: CASSRREGTEAFF; abundance: medium-sized; v_gene: TRBV12-3/TRBV12-4; j_gene: TRBJ1-1
CDR3aa: CAPRGIADTQYF; abundance: medium-sized; v_gene: TRBV2; j_gene: TRBJ2-3